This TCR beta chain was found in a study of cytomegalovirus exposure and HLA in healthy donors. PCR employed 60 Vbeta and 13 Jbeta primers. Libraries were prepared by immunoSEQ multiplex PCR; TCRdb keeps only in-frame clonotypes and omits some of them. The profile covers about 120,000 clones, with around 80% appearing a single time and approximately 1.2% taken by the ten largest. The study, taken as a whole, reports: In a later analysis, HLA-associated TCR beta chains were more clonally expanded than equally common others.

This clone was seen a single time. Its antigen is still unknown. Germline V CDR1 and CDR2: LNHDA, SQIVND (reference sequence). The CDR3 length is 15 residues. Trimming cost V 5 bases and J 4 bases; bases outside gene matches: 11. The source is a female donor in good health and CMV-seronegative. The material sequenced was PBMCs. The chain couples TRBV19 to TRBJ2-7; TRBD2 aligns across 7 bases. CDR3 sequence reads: CASSAGLYGGYEQYF. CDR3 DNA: TGTGCCAGTAGTGCGGGACTATACGGAGGGTACGAGCAGTACTTC. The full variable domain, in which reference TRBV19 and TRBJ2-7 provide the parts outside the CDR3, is DGGITQSPKYLFRKEGQNVTLSCEQNLNHDAMYWYRQDPGQGLRLIYYSQIVNDFQKGDIAEGYSVSREKKESFPLTVTSAQKNPTAFYLCASSAGLYGGYEQYFGPGTRLTVT.